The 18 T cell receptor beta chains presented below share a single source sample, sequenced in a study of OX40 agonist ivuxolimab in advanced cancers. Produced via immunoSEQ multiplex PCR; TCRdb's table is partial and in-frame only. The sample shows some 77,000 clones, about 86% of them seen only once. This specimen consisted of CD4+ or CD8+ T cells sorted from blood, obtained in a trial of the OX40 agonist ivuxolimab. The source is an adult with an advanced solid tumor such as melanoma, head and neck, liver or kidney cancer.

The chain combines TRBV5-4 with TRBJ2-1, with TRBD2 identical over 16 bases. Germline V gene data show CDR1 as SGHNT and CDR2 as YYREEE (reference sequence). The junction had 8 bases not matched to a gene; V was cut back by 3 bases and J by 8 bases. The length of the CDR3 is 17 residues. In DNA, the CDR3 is TGTGCCAGCAGCTCCGGGACTAGCGGGGGGGCCATAGATGAGCAGTTCTTC. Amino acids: CASSSGTSGGAIDEQFF.

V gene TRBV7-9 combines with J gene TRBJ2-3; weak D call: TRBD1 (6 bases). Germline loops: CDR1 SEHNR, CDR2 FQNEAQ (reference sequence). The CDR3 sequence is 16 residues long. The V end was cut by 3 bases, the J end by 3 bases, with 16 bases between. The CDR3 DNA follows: TGTGCCAGCAGCTTGGGGGCAGGGAGAATGACAGATACGCAGTATTTT. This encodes CASSLGAGRMTDTQYF. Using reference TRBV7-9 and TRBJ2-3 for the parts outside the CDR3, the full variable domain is DTGVSQNPRHKITKRGQNVTFRCDPISEHNRLYWYRQTLGQGPEFLTYFQNEAQLEKSRLLSDRFSAERPKGSFSTLEIQRTEQGDSAMYLCASSLGAGRMTDTQYFGPGTRLTVL.

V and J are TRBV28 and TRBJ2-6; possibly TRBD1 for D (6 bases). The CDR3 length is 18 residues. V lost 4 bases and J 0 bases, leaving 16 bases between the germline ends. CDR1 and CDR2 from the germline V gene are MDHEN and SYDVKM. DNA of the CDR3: TGTGCCAGCAGTTCTGGACAGAAAGTCTTCTCTGGGGCCAACGTCCTGACTTTC. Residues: CASSSGQKVFSGANVLTF.

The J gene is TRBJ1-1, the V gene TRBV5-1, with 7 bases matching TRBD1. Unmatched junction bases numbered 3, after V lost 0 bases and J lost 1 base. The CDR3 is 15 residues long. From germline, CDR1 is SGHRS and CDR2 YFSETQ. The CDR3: CASSLVGGGNTEAFF. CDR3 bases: TGCGCCAGCAGCTTGGTAGGGGGCGGGAACACTGAAGCTTTCTTT.

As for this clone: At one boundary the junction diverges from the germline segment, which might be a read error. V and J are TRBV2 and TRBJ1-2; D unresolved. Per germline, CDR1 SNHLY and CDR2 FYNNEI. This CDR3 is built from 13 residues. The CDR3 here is CASGEAGPYGYTF. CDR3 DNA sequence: TGTGCCAGCGGTGAAGCAGGACCATATGGCTACACCTTC.

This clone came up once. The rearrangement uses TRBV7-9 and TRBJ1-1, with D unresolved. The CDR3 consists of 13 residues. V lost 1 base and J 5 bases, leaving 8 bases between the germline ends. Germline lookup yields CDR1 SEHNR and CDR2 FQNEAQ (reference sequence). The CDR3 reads CASSLDRETEAFF. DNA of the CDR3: TGTGCCAGCAGCTTAGATAGGGAAACTGAAGCTTTCTTT.

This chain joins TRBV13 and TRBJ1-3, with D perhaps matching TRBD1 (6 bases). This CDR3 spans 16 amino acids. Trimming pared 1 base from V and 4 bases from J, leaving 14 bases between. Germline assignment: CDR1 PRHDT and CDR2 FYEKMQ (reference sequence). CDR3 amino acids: CASSLVRQGSGNTIYF. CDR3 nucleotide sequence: TGTGCCAGCAGCTTAGTTCGGCAGGGGTCCGGAAACACCATATATTTT.

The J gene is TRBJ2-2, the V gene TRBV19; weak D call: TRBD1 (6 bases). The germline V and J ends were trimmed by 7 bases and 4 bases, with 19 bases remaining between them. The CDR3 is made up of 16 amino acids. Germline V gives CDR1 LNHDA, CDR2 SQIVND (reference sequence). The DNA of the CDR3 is TGTGCCAGTAAGAGCTTTACAGGGAAGGCCACCGGGGAGCTGTTTTTT. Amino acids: CASKSFTGKATGELFF.

Written as DNA, the CDR3 is TGTGCCAGCAGCCTTGGACACCAACCCAATCAGCCCCAGCATTTT. This codes for CASSLGHQPNQPQHF. The chain recombines TRBV6-1 with TRBJ1-5, with D possibly being TRBD1 (5 bases). Trimming shortened V by 6 bases and J by 3 bases, and 15 bases separated the two germline ends. The germline CDR1 and CDR2 sequences are MNHNS and SASEGT. The CDR3 contains 15 residues.

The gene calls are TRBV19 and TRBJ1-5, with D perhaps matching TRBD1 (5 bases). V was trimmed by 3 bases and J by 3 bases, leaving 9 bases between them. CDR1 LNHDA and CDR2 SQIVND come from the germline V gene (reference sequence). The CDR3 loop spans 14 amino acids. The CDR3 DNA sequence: TGTGCCAGTAGTATCCCAGGGCCCAATCAGCCCCAGCATTTT. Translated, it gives CASSIPGPNQPQHF.

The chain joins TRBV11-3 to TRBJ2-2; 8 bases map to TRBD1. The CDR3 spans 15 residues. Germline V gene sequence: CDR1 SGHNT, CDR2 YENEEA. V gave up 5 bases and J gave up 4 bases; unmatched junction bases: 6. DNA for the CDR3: TGTGCCAGCAGCCTGGACAGGGACGGCACCGGGGAGCTGTTTTTT. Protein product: CASSLDRDGTGELFF.

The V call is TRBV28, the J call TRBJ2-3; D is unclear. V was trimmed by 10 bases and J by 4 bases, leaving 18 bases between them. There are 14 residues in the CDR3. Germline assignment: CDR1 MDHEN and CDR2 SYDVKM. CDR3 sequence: CATSEAETPDTQYF. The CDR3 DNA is TGTGCCACAAGCGAGGCGGAGACTCCAGATACGCAGTATTTT.

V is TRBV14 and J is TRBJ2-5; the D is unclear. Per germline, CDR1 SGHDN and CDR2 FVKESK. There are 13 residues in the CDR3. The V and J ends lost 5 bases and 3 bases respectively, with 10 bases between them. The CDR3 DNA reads TGTGCCAGCAGCGGCGGAAGCGAAGAGACCCAGTACTTC. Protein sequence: CASSGGSEETQYF.

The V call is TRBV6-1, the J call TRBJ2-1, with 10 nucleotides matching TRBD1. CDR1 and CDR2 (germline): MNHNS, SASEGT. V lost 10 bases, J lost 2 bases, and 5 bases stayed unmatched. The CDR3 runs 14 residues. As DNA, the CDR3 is TGTGCCACCCGACAGGGGGCGGCCTACAATGAGCAGTTCTTC. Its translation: CATRQGAAYNEQFF.

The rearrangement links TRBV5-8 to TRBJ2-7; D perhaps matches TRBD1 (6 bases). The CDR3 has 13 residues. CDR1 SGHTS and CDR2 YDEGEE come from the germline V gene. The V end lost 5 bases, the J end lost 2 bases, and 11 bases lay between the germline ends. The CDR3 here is CASRPRGPYEQYF. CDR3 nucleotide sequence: TGTGCCAGCAGACCCAGGGGTCCCTACGAGCAGTACTTC.

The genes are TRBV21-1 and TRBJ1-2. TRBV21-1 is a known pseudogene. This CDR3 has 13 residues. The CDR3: CASSINRAGGYTF. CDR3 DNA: TGTGCCAGCAGCATTAATAGGGCCGGGGGCTACACCTTC.

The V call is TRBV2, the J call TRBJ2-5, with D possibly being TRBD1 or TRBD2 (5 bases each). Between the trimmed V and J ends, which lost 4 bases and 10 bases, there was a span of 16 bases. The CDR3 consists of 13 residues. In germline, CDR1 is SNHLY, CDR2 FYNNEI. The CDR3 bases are TGTGCCAGCAGTGTAAAGGGACCGGTTGGCCAGTACTTC. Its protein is CASSVKGPVGQYF.

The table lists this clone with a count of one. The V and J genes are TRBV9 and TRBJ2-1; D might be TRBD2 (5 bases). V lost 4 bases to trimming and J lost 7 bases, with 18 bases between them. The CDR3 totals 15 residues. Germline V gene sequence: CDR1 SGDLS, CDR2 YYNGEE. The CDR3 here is CASSPGSNSGNEQFF. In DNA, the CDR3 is TGTGCCAGCAGCCCTGGATCGAATTCGGGAAATGAGCAGTTCTTC. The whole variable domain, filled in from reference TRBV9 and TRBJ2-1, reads DSGVTQTPKHLITATGQRVTLRCSPRSGDLSVYWYQQSLDQGLQFLIQYYNGEERAKGNILERFSAQQFPDLHSELNLSSLELGDSALYFCASSPGSNSGNEQFFGPGTRLTVL.